A selection of T cell receptor beta chains follows, all from one sample in a study of T cells in localized non-small cell lung cancer. Assay used: immunoSEQ multiplex PCR; TCRdb lists only in-frame clones, some missing. The sample records thousands of clones, approximately 25% being singletons. Sequenced here: lung tumor tissue, sampled before any cancer treatment. Receptor source: a woman aged 35 to 70 with stage I lung adenocarcinoma. Each CDR3 is given with its conserved first and last residue. Fields, in order: CDR3 DNA, CDR3 protein, J gene, D gene, clone size, V gene. The D gene is left open where the match is weak. Size is omitted from some rows. Given values are once, few, many or a class for expanded clones.

CDR3 DNA: TGTGCCAGCAGCGCTAGCGGCAGGGGAGCGACTGAAGCTTTCTTT
CDR3 protein: CASSASGRGATEAFF
J gene: TRBJ1-1
D gene: -
clone size: -
V gene: TRBV11-3

CDR3 DNA: TGCGCCAGCAGCCAAGTTAGCGGGGGGGCAGGTGTGGATACGCAGTATTTT
CDR3 protein: CASSQVSGGAGVDTQYF
J gene: TRBJ2-3
D gene: TRBD2
clone size: medium-sized
V gene: TRBV4-1

CDR3 DNA: TGTGCCAGTAGTATAGAGACCAGGGGGACCCAGTACTTC
CDR3 protein: CASSIETRGTQYF
J gene: TRBJ2-5
D gene: -
clone size: once
V gene: TRBV19

CDR3 DNA: TGTGCCAGCAGCTATCTTGGAGACGGGGAGCTGTTTTTT
CDR3 protein: CASSYLGDGELFF
J gene: TRBJ2-2
D gene: -
clone size: few
V gene: TRBV28

CDR3 DNA: TGTGCCAGCAGCTTAGGCGCGTCCGGGGAGCTGTTTTTT
CDR3 protein: CASSLGASGELFF
J gene: TRBJ2-2
D gene: -
clone size: few
V gene: TRBV7-1

CDR3 DNA: TGTGCCAGCAGTTTACTAAGGACAGCCCTCGGGGGTGAAGCTTTCTTT
CDR3 protein: CASSLLRTALGGEAFF
J gene: TRBJ1-1
D gene: -
clone size: -
V gene: TRBV28

CDR3 DNA: TGTGCCAGCAGCAACAGTGGGGGCAGGGACGAGCAGTACTTC
CDR3 protein: CASSNSGGRDEQYF
J gene: TRBJ2-7
D gene: -
clone size: few
V gene: TRBV11-3

CDR3 DNA: TGTGCCAGCAGCACACGACGCGGTGTTAGGTTCTTC
CDR3 protein: CASSTRRGVRFF
J gene: TRBJ2-1
D gene: -
clone size: few
V gene: TRBV2

CDR3 DNA: TGTGCCACCAGCAGAGATAAGAGGGTCTCTGGAAACACCATATATTTT
CDR3 protein: CATSRDKRVSGNTIYF
J gene: TRBJ1-3
D gene: -
clone size: -
V gene: TRBV15

CDR3 DNA: TGTGCTAGTGGTTTGGTACAACAGGGCTACAATGAGCAGTTCTTC
CDR3 protein: CASGLVQQGYNEQFF
J gene: TRBJ2-1
D gene: -
clone size: -
V gene: TRBV12-5

CDR3 DNA: TGCAGCGTTGCCCAGGGAACCTACGAGCAGTACTTC
CDR3 protein: CSVAQGTYEQYF
J gene: TRBJ2-7
D gene: -
clone size: few
V gene: TRBV29-1

CDR3 DNA: TGCGCCAGCAGCCAAGAACTGATGGGCTACGAGCAGTACTTC
CDR3 protein: CASSQELMGYEQYF
J gene: TRBJ2-7
D gene: -
clone size: medium-sized
V gene: TRBV4-1

CDR3 DNA: TGCGCCAGCAGCCAAAGTAGCAGGGCTTCCTACGAGCAGTACTTC
CDR3 protein: CASSQSSRASYEQYF
J gene: TRBJ2-7
D gene: -
clone size: -
V gene: TRBV4-1

CDR3 DNA: TGTGCCAGCAGCTTAAGCGCCGGCCCACAGGATGAAGCTTTCTTT
CDR3 protein: CASSLSAGPQDEAFF
J gene: TRBJ1-1
D gene: -
clone size: many
V gene: TRBV11-3

CDR3 DNA: TGTGCCAGCAGCACCGGACAGATTTTTGGGGACTATGGCTACACCTTC
CDR3 protein: CASSTGQIFGDYGYTF
J gene: TRBJ1-2
D gene: -
clone size: many
V gene: TRBV11-3

CDR3 DNA: TGTGCCACTGGGACCGGGACAGGGGGTATGGCACGGAATTCACCCCTCCACTTT
CDR3 protein: CATGTGTGGMARNSPLHF
J gene: TRBJ1-6
D gene: TRBD1
clone size: -
V gene: TRBV15

CDR3 DNA: TGTGCCAGCAGCTTCCAGGGATTTAGCACAGATACGCAGTATTTT
CDR3 protein: CASSFQGFSTDTQYF
J gene: TRBJ2-3
D gene: -
clone size: -
V gene: TRBV14